This T cell receptor beta chain was obtained from a study of identifying expanded T cells in peripheral blood (dated by TCRdb to about 2019). Notes on the research overall: Separate aliquots of the same genomic DNA pool were sequenced to produce technical replicates, and four replicates were compared in pairs.

For this clone: This receptor's antigen is unknown. No quality values exist for individual bases; no much larger clone is one base distant.

TCRbeta CDR3 regions were profiled with the immunoSEQ Assay using bias-controlled multiplex PCR amplification of genomic DNA. Under the source paper's analysis protocol: To quantify the absolute abundance of each unique TCRbeta CDR3 region, the sequences were collapsed and filtered. Two models were used to test differential abundance: a binomial model (Fisher-equivalent) and a beta-binomial model that adds time-dependent variance fitted from healthy donors. Clones with fewer than 5 combined templates were excluded, and clones with Benjamini-Hochberg FDR below 0.01 were called differentially abundant. The form v = (b*log(k)+a)^2 was used to model beta-binomial variance as a function of total template count across the two samples. The immuneACCESS repertoire file appears here via TCRdb, limited to in-frame rearrangements. These files lack a portion of the clones; in checked studies, under half of the deficit traces to unresolved V genes, and the cause of the others is not known. V and J calls and clone size follow that table, whereas D and trimming were derived from the DNA. This sample has approximately 100,000 clones in its table, and roughly 91% of those were observed once. Over 15% of the sample is held by the ten biggest clonotypes.

Paper-wide results and their limitations: Across all healthy-donor time intervals, the beta-binomial model significantly lowered both the number of clones called differentially abundant and the false-positive rate. The authors expected that biological variance in healthy repertoires might rise further over much longer intervals, such as months to years. In all healthy donors, the variance in clone template counts between samples taken approximately 15 days apart rose significantly as total template count increased. The binomial model flagged roughly 1.2 differentially abundant clones between technical replicates but approximately 15 over about 2 weeks and approximately 18 over around four weeks.

No immune events, such as infections, were documented for the healthy donors during the collection period. Time-dependent variance in a beta-binomial model of T-cell clone differential abundance was calibrated using healthy-donor blood repertoires as a training cohort. The training cohort was composed of roughly ten healthy donors, 3 female and 7 male. Donor ages ranged from about 29 to 70 years, with an average of around 45 years. Whole blood, obtained from a commercial supplier, was collected from each healthy donor at three time points spaced around 13 days apart. For immunosequencing, genomic DNA was extracted from unsorted whole blood. The sample comprised blood. The TCR was taken from a person between 18 and 75 years old in good health.

In nucleotides, the sequence is TGTGCCACCAGCAGAGATCGGCAGACCCAGTACTTC. Its translation is CATSRDRQTQYF. The sequence links TRBV15 to TRBJ2-5; a confident D gene designation cannot be given. Taken from cysteine to phenylalanine, the CDR3 has 12 residues. Only the CDR3 region is kept as DNA, spanning 36 bases read in frame from base 1. V is reduced by 0 bases and J by 6 bases, leaving a spacing of 5 bases between them. As encoded in the germline V gene (reference sequence), CDR1 is LNHNV while CDR2 is YYDKDF.